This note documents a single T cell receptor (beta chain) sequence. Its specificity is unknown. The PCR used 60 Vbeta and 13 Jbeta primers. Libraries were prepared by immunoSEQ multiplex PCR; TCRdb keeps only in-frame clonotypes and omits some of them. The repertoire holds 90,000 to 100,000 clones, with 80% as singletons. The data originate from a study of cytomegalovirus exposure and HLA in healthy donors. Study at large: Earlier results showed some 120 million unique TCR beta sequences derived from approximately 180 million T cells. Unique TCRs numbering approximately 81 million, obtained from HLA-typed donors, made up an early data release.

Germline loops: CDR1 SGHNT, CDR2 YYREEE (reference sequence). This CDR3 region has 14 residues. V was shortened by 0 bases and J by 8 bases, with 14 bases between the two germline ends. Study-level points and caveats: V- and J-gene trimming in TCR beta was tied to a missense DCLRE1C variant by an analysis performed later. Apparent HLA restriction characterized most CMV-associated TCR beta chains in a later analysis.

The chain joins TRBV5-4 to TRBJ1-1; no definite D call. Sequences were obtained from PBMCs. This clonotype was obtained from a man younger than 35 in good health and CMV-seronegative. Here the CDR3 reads CASSLGAVRREAFF. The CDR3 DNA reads TGTGCCAGCAGCTTGGGAGCGGTCCGACGGGAAGCTTTCTTT.